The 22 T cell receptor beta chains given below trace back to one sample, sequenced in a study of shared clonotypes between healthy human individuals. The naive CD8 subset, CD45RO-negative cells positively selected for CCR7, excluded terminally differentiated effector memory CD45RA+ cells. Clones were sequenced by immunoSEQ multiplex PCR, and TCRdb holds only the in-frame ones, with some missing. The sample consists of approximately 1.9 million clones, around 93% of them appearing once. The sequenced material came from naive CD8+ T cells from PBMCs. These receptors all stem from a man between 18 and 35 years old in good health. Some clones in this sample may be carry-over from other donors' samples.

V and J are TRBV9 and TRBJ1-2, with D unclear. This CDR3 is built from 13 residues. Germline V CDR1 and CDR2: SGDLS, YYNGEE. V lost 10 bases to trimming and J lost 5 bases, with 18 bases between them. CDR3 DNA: TGTGCCGCGCAACCTGACTGGGGATATGGCTACACCTTC. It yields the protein CAAQPDWGYGYTF.

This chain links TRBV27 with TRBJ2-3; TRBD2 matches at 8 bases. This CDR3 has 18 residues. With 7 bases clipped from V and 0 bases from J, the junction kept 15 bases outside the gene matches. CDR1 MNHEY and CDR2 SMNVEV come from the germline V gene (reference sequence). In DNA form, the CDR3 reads TGTGCCAGCACCCCTATCCGGGGTAGCGGGGAGAGCACAGATACGCAGTATTTT. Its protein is CASTPIRGSGESTDTQYF.

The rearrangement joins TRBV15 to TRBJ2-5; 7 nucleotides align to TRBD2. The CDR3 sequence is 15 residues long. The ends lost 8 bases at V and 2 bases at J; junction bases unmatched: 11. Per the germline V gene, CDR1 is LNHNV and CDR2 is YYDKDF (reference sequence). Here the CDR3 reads CATGPGEGRQETQYF. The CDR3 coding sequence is TGTGCCACCGGCCCGGGGGAGGGTAGACAAGAGACCCAGTACTTC.

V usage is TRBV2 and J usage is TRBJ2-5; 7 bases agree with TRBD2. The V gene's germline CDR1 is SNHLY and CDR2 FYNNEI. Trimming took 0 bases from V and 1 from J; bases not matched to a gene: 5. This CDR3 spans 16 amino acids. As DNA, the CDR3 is TGTGCCAGCAGTGAAGCGGCTAGCGGAGGCCAAGAGACCCAGTACTTC. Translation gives CASSEAASGGQETQYF.

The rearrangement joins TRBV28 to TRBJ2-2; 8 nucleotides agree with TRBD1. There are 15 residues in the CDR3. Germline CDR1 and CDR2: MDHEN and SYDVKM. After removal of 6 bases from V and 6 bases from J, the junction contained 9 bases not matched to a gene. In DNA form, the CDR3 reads TGTGCCAGCAGCGGACAGGGCGGGGAGGCCGGGGAGCTGTTTTTT. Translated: CASSGQGGEAGELFF.

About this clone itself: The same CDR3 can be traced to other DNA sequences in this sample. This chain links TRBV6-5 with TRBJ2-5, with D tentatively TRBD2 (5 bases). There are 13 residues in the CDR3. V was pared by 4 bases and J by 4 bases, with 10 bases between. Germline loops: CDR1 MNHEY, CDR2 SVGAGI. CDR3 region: CASSSLALETQYF. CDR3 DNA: TGTGCCAGCAGTTCTCTAGCTCTAGAGACCCAGTACTTC.

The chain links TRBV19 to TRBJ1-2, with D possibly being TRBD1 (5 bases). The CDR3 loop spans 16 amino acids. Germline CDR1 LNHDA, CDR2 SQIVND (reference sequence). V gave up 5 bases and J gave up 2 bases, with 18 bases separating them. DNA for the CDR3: TGTGCCAGTAGTCCGATCGTGGGACTTTCCAACTATGGCTACACCTTC. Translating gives CASSPIVGLSNYGYTF. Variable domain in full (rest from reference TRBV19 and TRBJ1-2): DGGITQSPKYLFRKEGQNVTLSCEQNLNHDAMYWYRQDPGQGLRLIYYSQIVNDFQKGDIAEGYSVSREKKESFPLTVTSAQKNPTAFYLCASSPIVGLSNYGYTFGSGTRLTVV.

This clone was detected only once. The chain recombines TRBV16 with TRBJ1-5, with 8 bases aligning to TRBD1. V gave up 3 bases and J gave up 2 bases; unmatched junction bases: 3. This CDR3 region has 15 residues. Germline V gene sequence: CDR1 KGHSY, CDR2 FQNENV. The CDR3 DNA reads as TGTGCCAGCAGCCACGGACAGGGAGGCAATCAGCCCCAGCATTTT. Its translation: CASSHGQGGNQPQHF. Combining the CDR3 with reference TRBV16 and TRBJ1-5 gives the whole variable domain GEEVAQTPKHLVRGEGQKAKLYCAPIKGHSYVFWYQQVLKNEFKFLISFQNENVFDETGMPKERFSAKCLPNSPCSLEIQATKLEDSAVYFCASSHGQGGNQPQHFGDGTRLSIL.

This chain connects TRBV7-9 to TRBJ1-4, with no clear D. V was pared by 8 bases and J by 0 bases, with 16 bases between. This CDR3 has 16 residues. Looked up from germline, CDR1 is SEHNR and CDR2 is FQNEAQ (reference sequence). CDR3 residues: CASGYLLGTTNEKLFF. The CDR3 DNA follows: TGTGCCAGCGGCTACCTCCTCGGGACAACTAATGAAAAACTGTTTTTT.

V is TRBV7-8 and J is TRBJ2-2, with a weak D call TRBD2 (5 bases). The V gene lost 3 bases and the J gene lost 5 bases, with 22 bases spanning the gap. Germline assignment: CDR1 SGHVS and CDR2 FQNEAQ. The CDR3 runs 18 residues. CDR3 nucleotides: TGTGCCAGCAGCTTGGCGCTTCCGGGATACTCGAGGACCGGGGAGCTGTTTTTT. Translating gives CASSLALPGYSRTGELFF.

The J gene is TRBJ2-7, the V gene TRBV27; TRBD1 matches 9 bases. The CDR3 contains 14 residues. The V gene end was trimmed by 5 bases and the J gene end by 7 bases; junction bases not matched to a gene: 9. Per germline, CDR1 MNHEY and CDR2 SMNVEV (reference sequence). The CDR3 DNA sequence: TGTGCCAGCAGTCCTCAGAGACAGGGGGGGGAGCAGTACTTC. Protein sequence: CASSPQRQGGEQYF.

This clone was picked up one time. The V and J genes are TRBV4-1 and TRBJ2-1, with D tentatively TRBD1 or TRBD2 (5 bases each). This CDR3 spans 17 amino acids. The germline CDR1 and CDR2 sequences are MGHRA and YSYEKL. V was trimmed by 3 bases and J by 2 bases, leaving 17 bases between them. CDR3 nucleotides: TGCGCCAGCAGCCACTCGCCGGGGACGGGCCCCTACAATGAGCAGTTCTTC. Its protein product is CASSHSPGTGPYNEQFF.

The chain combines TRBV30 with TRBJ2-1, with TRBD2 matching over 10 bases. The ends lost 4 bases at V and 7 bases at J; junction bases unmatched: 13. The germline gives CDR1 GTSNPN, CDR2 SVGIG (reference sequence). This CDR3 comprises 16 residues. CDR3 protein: CAWTNPAASGSNEQFF. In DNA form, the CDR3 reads TGTGCCTGGACCAACCCCGCGGCTAGCGGGAGTAATGAGCAGTTCTTC.

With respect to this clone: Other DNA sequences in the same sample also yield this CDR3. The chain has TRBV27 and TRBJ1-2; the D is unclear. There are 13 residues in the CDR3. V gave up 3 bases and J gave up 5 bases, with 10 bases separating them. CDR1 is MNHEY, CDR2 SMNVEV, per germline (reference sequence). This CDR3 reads CASSFEGNYGYTF. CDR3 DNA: TGTGCCAGCAGTTTCGAAGGAAATTATGGCTACACCTTC.

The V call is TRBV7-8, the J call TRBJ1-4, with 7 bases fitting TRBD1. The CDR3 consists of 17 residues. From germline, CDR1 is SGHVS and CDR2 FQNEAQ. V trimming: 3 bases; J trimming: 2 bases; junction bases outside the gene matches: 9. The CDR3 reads CASSFDPTGATNEKLFF. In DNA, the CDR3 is TGTGCCAGCAGCTTCGATCCAACAGGGGCGACTAATGAAAAACTGTTTTTT.

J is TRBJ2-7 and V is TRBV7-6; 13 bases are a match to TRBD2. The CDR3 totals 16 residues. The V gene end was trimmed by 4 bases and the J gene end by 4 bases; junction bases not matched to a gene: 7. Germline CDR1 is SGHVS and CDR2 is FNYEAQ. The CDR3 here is CASSSRTSGSVYEQYF. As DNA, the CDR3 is TGTGCCAGCAGCTCCCGGACTAGCGGGAGTGTATACGAGCAGTACTTC.

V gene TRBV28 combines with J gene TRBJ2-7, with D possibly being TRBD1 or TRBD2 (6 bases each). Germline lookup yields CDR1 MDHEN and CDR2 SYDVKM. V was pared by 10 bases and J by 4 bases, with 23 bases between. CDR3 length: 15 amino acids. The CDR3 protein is CATGGARPDAYEQYF. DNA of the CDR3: TGTGCCACCGGGGGCGCGAGACCTGACGCATACGAGCAGTACTTC.

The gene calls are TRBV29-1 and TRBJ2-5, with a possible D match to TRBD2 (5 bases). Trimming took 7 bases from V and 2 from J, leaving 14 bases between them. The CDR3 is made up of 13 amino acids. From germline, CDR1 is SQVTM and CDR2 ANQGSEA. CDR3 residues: CSGTGEGQETQYF. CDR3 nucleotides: TGCAGCGGGACTGGGGAAGGGCAAGAGACCCAGTACTTC. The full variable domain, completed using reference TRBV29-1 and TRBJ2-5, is SAVISQKPSRDICQRGTSLTIQCQVDSQVTMMFWYRQQPGQSLTLIATANQGSEATYESGFVIDKFPISRPNLTFSTLTVSNMSPEDSSIYLCSGTGEGQETQYFGPGTRLLVL.

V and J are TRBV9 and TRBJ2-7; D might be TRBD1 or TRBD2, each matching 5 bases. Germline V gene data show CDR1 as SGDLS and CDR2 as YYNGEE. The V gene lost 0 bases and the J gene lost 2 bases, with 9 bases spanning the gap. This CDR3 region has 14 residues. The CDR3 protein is CASSVEGTTYEQYF. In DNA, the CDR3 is TGTGCCAGCAGCGTAGAAGGGACCACCTACGAGCAGTACTTC.

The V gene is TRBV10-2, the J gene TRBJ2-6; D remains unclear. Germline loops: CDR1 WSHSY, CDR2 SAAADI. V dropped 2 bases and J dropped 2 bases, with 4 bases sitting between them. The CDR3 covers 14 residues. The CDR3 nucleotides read TGCGCCAGCAGTGAGGGGGCTGGGGCCAACGTCCTGACTTTC. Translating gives CASSEGAGANVLTF.

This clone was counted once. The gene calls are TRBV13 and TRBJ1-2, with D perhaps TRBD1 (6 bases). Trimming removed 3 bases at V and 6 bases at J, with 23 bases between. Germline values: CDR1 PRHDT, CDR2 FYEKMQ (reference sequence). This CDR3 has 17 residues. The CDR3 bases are TGTGCCAGCAGCTTCAGCGTAGGTGCAGGGGATCGGAATGGCTACACCTTC. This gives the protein CASSFSVGAGDRNGYTF.

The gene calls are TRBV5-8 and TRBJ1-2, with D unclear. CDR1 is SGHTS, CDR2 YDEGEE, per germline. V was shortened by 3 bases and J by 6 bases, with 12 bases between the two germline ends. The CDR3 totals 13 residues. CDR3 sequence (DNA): TGTGCCAGCAGCTCTCCCCGGGATCATGGCTACACCTTC. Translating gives CASSSPRDHGYTF.